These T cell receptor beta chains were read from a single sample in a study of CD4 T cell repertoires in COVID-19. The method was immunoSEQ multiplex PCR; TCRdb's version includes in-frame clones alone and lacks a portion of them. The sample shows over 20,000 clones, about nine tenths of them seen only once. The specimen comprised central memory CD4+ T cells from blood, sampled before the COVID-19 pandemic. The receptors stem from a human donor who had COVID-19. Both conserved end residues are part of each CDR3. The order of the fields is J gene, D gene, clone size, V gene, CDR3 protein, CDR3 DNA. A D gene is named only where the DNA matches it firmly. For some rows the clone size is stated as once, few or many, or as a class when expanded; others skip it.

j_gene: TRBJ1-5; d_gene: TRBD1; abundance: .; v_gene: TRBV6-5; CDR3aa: CASSIDLRGRGPQHF; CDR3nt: TGTGCCAGCAGTATCGATCTCAGGGGGCGGGGGCCCCAGCATTTT
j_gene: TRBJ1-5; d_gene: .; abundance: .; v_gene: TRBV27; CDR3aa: CASSGSYSNQPQHF; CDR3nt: TGTGCCAGCTCCGGGAGTTATAGCAATCAGCCCCAGCATTTT
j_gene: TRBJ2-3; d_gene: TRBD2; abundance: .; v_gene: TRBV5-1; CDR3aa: CASSLRNAGVPDTQYF; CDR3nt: TGCGCCAGCAGCTTGAGGAATGCGGGAGTCCCAGATACGCAGTATTTT
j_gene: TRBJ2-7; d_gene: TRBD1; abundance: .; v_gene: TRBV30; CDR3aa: CACADRDYEQYF; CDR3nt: TGTGCCTGCGCGGACAGGGACTACGAGCAGTACTTC
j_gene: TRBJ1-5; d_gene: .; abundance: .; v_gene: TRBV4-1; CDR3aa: CASSQGRQVNQPQHF; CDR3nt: TGCGCCAGCAGCCAAGGACGCCAGGTCAATCAGCCCCAGCATTTT
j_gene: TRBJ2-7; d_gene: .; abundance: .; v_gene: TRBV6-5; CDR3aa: CASSYSADTYEQYF; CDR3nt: TGTGCCAGCAGTTACTCGGCCGATACCTACGAGCAGTACTTC
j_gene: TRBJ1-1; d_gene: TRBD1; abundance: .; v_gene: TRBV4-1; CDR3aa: CASSHRTGGFLNTEAFF; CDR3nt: TGCGCCAGCAGCCACCGGACAGGCGGGTTCTTGAACACTGAAGCTTTCTTT
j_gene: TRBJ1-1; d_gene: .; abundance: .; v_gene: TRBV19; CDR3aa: CASSMRQGYTEAFF; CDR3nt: TGTGCCAGTAGTATGAGGCAGGGGTACACTGAAGCTTTCTTT
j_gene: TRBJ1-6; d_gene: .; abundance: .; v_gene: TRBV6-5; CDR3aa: CASRAGNSPLHF; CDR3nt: TGTGCCAGCAGGGCGGGTAATTCACCCCTCCACTTT
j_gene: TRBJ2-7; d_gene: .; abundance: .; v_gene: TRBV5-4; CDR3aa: CASSLDLTGYEQYF; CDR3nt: TGTGCCAGCAGCTTGGACCTTACGGGCTACGAGCAGTACTTC
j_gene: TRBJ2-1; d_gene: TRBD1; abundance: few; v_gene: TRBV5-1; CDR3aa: CASSFSTTGMYNEQFF; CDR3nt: TGCGCCAGCAGCTTTTCGACGACAGGGATGTACAATGAGCAGTTCTTC
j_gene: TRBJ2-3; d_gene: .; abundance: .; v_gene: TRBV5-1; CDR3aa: CASSSSVTDTQYF; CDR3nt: TGCGCCAGCAGCTCGTCTGTCACAGATACGCAGTATTTT
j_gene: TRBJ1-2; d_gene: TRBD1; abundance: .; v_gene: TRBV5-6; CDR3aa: CASSYYSGGTLRGYTF; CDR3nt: TGTGCCAGCAGCTATTATTCAGGGGGCACTCTTAGGGGCTACACCTTC
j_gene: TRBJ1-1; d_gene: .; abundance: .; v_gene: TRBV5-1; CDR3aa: CASSSLGGMNTEAFF; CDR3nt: TGCGCCAGCAGCTCCCTGGGGGGGATGAACACTGAAGCTTTCTTT
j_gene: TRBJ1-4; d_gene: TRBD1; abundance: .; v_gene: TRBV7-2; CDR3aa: CASSLDLRGPPNEKLFF; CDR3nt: TGTGCCAGCAGCTTAGACCTCAGGGGGCCCCCAAATGAAAAACTGTTTTTT
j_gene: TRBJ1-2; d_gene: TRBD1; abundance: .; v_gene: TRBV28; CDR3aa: CASSLSGTAGLGGYTF; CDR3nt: TGTGCCAGCAGTTTGTCGGGGACAGCAGGACTGGGTGGCTACACCTTC
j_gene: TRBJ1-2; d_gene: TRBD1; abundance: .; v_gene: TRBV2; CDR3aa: CASSTRQGSYGYTF; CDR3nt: TGTGCCAGCAGCACCCGACAGGGGAGCTATGGCTACACCTTC
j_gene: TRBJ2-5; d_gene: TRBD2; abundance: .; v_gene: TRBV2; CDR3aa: CASSESLAGETQYF; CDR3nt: TGTGCCAGCAGTGAAAGTCTAGCGGGGGAGACCCAGTACTTC
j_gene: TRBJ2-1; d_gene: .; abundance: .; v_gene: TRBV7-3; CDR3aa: CASSRGYGYNEQFF; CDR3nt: TGTGCCAGCAGCCGGGGGTACGGGTACAATGAGCAGTTCTTC
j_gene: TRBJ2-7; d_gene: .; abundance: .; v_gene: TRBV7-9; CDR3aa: CASSLVRGESYEQYF; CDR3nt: TGTGCCAGCAGCTTAGTCAGGGGGGAATCCTACGAGCAGTACTTC
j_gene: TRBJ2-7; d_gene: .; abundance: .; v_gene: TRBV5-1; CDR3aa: CASSSYYEQYF; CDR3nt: TGCGCCAGCAGCTCCTACTACGAGCAGTACTTC
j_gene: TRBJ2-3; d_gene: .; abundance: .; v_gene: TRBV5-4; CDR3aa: CASSAPGGDTQYF; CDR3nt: TGTGCCAGCAGCGCTCCGGGTGGCGATACGCAGTATTTT
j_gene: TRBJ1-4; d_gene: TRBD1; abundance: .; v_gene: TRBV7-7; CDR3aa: CASSQNRGRDEKLFF; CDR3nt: TGTGCCAGCAGCCAGAACAGGGGGCGAGATGAAAAACTGTTTTTT
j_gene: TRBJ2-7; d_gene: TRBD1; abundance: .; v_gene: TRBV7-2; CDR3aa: CASSLGGQGVYEQYF; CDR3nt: TGTGCCAGCAGCTTAGGCGGGCAGGGGGTCTACGAGCAGTACTTC
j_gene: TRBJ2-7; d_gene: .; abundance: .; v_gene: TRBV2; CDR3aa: CASRKDLYEQYF; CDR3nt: TGTGCCAGCAGGAAGGACTTATACGAGCAGTACTTC
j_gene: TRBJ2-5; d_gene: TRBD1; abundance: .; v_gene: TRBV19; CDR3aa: CASRLTGTGKETQYF; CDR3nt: TGTGCCAGTAGGCTCACCGGGACAGGGAAAGAGACCCAGTACTTC
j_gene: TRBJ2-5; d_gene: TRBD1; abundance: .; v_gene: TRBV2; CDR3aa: CASNHRGRAETQYF; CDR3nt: TGTGCCAGCAACCACAGGGGGCGCGCAGAGACCCAGTACTTC
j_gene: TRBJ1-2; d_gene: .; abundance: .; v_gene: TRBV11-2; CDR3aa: CASSFAYHYGYTF; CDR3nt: TGTGCCAGCAGCTTTGCGTACCACTATGGCTACACCTTC
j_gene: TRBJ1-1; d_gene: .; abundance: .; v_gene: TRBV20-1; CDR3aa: CSAADTTEAFF; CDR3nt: TGCAGTGCGGCCGATACCACTGAAGCTTTCTTT
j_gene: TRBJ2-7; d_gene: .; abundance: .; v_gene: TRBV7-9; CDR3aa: CASSSTLRSPYEQYF; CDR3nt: TGTGCCAGCAGCTCCACCTTGCGGAGTCCCTACGAGCAGTACTTC
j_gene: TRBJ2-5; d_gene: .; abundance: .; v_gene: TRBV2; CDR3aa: CASSEAPSSSETQYF; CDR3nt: TGTGCCAGCAGTGAAGCGCCTTCTAGCTCAGAGACCCAGTACTTC
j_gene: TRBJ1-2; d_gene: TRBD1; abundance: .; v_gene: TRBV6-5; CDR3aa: CASSPDRDGYGYTF; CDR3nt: TGTGCCAGCAGTCCCGACAGGGATGGCTATGGCTACACCTTC
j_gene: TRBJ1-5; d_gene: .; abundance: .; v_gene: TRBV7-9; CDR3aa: CASGQDNQPQHF; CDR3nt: TGTGCCAGCGGACAAGACAATCAGCCCCAGCATTTT
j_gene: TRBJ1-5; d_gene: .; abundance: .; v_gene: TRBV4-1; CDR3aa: CASSQEGRGNQPQHF; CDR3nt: TGCGCCAGCAGCCAAGAAGGACGGGGAAATCAGCCCCAGCATTTT
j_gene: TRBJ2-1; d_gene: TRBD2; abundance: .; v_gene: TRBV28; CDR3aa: CASSPSGSSYNEQFF; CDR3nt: TGTGCCAGCAGTCCTAGCGGAAGCTCCTACAATGAGCAGTTCTTC